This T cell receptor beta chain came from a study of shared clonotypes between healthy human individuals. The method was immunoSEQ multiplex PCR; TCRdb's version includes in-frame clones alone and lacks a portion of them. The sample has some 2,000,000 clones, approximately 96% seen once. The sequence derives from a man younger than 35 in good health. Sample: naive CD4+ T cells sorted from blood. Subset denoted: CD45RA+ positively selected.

CDR3 nucleotides: TGTGCCAGCAGGGTGACATCAGGAAGTGTTTTCTTT. It specifies CASRVTSGSVFF. This rearrangement joins TRBV6-5 to TRBJ1-1; D remains ambiguous. In germline, CDR1 is MNHEY, CDR2 SVGAGI. V was trimmed by 6 bases and J by 13 bases, leaving 18 bases between them. CDR3 length: 12 amino acids.